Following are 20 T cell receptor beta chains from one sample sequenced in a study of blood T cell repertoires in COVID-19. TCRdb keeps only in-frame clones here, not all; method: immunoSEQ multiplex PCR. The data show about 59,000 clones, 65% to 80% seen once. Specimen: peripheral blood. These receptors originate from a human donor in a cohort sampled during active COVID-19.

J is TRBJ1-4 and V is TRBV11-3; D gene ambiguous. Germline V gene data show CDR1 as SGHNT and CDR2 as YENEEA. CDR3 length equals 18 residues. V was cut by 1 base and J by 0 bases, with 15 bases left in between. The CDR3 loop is CASSLVFWRNATNEKLFF. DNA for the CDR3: TGTGCCAGCAGCTTAGTCTTCTGGAGAAATGCAACTAATGAAAAACTGTTTTTT.

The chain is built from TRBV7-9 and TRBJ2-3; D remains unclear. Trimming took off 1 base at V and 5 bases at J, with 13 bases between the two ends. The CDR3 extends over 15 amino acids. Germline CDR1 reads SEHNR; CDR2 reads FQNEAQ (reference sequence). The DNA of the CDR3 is TGTGCCAGCAGCTTAGGTAGACGACACATAGATACGCAGTATTTT. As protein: CASSLGRRHIDTQYF.

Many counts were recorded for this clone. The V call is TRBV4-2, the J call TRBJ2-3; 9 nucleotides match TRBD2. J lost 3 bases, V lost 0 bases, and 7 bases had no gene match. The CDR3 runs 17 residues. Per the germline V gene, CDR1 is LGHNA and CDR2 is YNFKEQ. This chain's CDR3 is CASSQERAGGPTDTQYF. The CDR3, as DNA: TGTGCCAGCAGCCAAGAAAGGGCGGGAGGGCCGACAGATACGCAGTATTTT.

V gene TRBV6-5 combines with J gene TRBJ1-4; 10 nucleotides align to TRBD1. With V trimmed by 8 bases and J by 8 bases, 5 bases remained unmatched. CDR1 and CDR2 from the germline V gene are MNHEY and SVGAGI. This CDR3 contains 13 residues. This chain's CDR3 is CASRLTGGEKLFF. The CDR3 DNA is TGTGCCAGCCGTTTGACAGGGGGCGAAAAACTGTTTTTT.

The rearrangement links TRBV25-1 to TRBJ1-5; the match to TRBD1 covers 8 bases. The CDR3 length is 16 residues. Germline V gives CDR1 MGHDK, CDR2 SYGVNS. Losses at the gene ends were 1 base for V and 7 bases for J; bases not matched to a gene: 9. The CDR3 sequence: CASSESGQGRDQPQHF. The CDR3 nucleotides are TGTGCCAGCAGTGAATCCGGACAGGGAAGGGACCAGCCCCAGCATTTT. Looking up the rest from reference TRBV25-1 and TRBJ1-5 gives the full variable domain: EADIYQTPRYLVIGTGKKITLECSQTMGHDKMYWYQQDPGMELHLIHYSYGVNSTEKGDLSSESTVSRIRTEHFPLTLESARPSHTSQYLCASSESGQGRDQPQHFGDGTRLSIL.

The CDR3 sequence: CASSADLSGAKNIQYF. CDR3 bases: TGTGCCAGCAGCGCGGACCTGTCAGGGGCCAAAAACATTCAGTACTTC. This chain uses TRBV7-2 with TRBJ2-4; tentatively, D is TRBD1 (5 bases). The CDR3 has 16 residues. Trimming took off 5 bases at V and 1 base at J, with 15 bases between the two ends. Per the germline V gene, CDR1 is SGHTA and CDR2 is FQGNSA.

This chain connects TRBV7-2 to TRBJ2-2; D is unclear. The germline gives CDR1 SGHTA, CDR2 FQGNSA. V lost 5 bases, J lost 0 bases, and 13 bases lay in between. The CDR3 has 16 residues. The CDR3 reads CASSHRSGPNTGELFF. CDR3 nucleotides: TGTGCCAGCAGCCATCGGTCAGGCCCGAACACCGGGGAGCTGTTTTTT.

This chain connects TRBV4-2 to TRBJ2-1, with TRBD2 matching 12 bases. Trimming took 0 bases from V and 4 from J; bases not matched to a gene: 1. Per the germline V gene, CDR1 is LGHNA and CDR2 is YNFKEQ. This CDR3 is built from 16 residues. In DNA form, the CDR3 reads TGTGCCAGCAGCCAAGATGGGACTAGCGGGTACAATGAGCAGTTCTTC. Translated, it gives CASSQDGTSGYNEQFF.

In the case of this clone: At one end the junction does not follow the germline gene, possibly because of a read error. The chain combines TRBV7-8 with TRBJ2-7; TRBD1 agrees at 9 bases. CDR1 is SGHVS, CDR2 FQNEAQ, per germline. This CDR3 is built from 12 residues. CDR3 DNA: TGTGCCAGCAGCCATACGGGACAGGGATCTTTTTTC. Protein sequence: CASSHTGQGSFF.

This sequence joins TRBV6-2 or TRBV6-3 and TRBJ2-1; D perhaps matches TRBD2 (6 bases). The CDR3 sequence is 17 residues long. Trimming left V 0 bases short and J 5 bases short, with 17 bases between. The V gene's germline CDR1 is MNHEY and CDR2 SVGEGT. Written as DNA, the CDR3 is TGTGCCAGCAGTTACTCGGATATCGGACTAATAAACAATGAGCAGTTCTTC. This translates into CASSYSDIGLINNEQFF.

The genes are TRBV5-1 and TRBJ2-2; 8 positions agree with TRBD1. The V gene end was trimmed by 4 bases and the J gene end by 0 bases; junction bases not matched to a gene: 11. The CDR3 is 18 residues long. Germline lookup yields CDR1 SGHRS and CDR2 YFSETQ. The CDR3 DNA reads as TGCGCCAGCAGCCCCGGGACAGGTCTAACTTCGAACACCGGGGAGCTGTTTTTT. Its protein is CASSPGTGLTSNTGELFF.

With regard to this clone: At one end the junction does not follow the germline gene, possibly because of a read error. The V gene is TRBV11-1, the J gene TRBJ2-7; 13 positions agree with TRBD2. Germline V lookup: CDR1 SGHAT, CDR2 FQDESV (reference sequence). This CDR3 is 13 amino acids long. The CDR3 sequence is CASSRGTSGIVDF. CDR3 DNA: TGTGCCAGCAGCAGAGGGACTAGCGGGATTGTCGATTTC.

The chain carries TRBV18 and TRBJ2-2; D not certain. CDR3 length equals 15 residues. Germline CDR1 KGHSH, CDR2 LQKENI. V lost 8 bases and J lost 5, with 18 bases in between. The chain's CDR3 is CASGPRVLRTGELFF. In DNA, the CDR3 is TGTGCCAGCGGTCCCCGGGTATTACGGACCGGGGAGCTGTTTTTT.

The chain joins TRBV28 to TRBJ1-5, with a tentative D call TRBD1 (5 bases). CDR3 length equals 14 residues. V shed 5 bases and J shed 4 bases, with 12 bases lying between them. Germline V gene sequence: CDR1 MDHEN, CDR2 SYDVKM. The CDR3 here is CASSKTQGNQPQHF. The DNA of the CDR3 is TGTGCCAGCAGTAAAACTCAGGGTAATCAGCCCCAGCATTTT. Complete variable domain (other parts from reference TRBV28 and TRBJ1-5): DVKVTQSSRYLVKRTGEKVFLECVQDMDHENMFWYRQDPGLGLRLIYFSYDVKMKEKGDIPEGYSVSREKKERFSLILESASTNQTSMYLCASSKTQGNQPQHFGDGTRLSIL.

CDR3 protein: CAIETTGDGNTIYF. CDR3 bases: TGTGCCATCGAGACAACAGGGGACGGAAACACCATATATTTT. The rearrangement joins TRBV10-3 to TRBJ1-3; 7 nucleotides match TRBD1. Germline CDR1 and CDR2: ENHRY and SYGVKD. This CDR3 is built from 14 residues. The ends lost 8 bases at V and 4 bases at J; junction bases unmatched: 8.

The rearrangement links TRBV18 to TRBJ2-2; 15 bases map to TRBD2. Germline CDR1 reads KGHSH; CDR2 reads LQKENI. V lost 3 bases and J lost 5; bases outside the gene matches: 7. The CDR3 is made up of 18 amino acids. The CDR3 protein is CASSPGLAGGPGTGELFF. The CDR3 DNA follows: TGTGCCAGCTCACCCGGACTAGCGGGAGGGCCGGGTACCGGGGAGCTGTTTTTT.

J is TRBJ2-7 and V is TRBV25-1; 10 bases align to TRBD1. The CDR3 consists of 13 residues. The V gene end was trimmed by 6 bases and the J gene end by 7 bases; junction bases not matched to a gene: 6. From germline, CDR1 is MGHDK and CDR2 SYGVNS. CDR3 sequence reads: CASRATGGSEQYF. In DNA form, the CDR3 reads TGTGCCAGCAGGGCGACAGGGGGCTCGGAGCAGTACTTC.

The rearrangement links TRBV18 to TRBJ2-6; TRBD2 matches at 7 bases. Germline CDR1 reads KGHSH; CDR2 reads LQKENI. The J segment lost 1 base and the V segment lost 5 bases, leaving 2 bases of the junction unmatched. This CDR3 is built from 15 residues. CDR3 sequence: CASSSRGSGANVLTF. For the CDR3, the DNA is TGTGCCAGCTCATCGCGGGGGTCTGGGGCCAACGTCCTGACTTTC.

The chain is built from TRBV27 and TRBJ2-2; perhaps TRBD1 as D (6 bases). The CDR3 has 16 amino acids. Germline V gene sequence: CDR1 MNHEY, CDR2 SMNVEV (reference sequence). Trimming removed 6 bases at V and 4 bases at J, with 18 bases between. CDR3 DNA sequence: TGTGCCAGCAGGTTGAGAGGGACGGACAGCACCGGGGAGCTGTTTTTT. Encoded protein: CASRLRGTDSTGELFF.

CDR3 in DNA: TGTGCCAGCAGCTTCGTTGGACAGGGGGTCCCCTACGAGCAGTACTTC. Translated, it gives CASSFVGQGVPYEQYF. The gene calls are TRBV11-2 and TRBJ2-7; 10 bases fit TRBD1. Germline CDR1 is SGHAT and CDR2 is FQNNGV. The CDR3 has 16 amino acids. V dropped 3 bases and J dropped 2; count of bases not matched to a gene: 7.